This TCR beta chain derives from a study of blood T cells in healthy people across ages. This clonotype appeared once. Then a second PCR, running roughly 6 to 11 cycles, was carried out with a sample-barcoded 5' primer and a J-beta primer mix. From each sample, at least 3 million paired-end reads containing CDR3 were obtained. TCRdb redid the calling of the 5' RACE reads with MiXCR, one entry per CDR3 protein. The profile shows 600,000 or so distinct CDR3 sequences, roughly 48% of them singletons. The donors, aged roughly 6 to 90, were healthy Caucasians from Russia. Per-sample yields of isolated PBMCs were at least 6 million. The TCR originated in a man aged 80 or over in good health. Sequenced material: blood.

CDR3 sequence reads: CASRRPGTGNYNEQFF. CDR3 sequence (DNA): TGTGCCAGCAGGCGACCCGGGACAGGGAACTACAATGAGCAGTTCTTC. The chain uses TRBV6-6 and TRBJ2-1; 9 bases match TRBD1. The CDR3 sequence is 16 residues long. The V gene's germline CDR1 is MNHNY and CDR2 SVGAGI (reference sequence). J gave up 3 bases and V 6 bases, and 9 bases lay outside the gene matches.